The clone carrying this TCR beta chain was detected ten times or more. As yet, its antigen is unknown. This CDR3 contains 13 residues. With 6 bases removed from V and 5 bases from J, the gap between germline ends came to 11 bases. Germline CDR1 is KGHSH and CDR2 is LQKENI. TCRdb reanalyzed the PCR reads with MiXCR. The top ten clones hold around 12% of a sample with about 33,000 clones, 15% to 20% of them seen once. This specimen comes from a study of metastatic and nonmetastatic thyroid tumors. About the study: The study looked at repertoires side by side in blood and in tumor or nodule tissue from malignant and benign thyroid patients.

Patients underwent thyroid surgery, and none had received any treatment before it. Findings and caveats of the study: Malignant thyroid tumors reportedly exceeded benign nodules significantly in TCR beta diversity, with the difference appearing in blood and tumor.

The TCR was taken from a male donor with papillary thyroid cancer or a benign thyroid nodule (not recorded which). Some clones in this sample may be carry-over from other donors' samples. Sequences were obtained from blood. The gene calls are TRBV18 and TRBJ2-1; D ambiguous. CDR3 region: CASSTYRDNEQFF. The CDR3 nucleotides read TGTGCCAGCTCCACTTACCGGGACAATGAGCAGTTCTTC.